The TCR beta chain described here comes from a study of blood T cell repertoires in COVID-19. After removal of 3 bases from V and 3 bases from J, the junction contained 7 bases not matched to a gene. Germline assignment: CDR1 SGHDN and CDR2 FVKESK. The CDR3 spans 15 residues. The repertoire was sequenced with immunoSEQ multiplex PCR; TCRdb's copy has only in-frame clones and lacks some. This sample yields around 26,000 clones, of which 82% are seen a single time; roughly 1.8% belongs to the top ten. This receptor was identified in a man older than 75 with active or convalescent COVID-19. Sequenced: peripheral blood. The rearrangement uses TRBV14 and TRBJ2-7; 8 nucleotides match TRBD1. DNA of the CDR3: TGTGCCAGCAGCCAGAGGACAGGGAGGAACTACGAGCAGTACTTC. Translation gives CASSQRTGRNYEQYF.